Below are 7 T cell receptor beta chains sequenced from a single sample in a study of CD8 T cells in Susac syndrome. RNA totalling about 0.5 to 1 ug underwent reverse transcription with random hexamers. TCRdb ran MiXCR on the immunoSEQ multiplex PCR reads and lists one entry per CDR3 protein. Altogether roughly 150,000 distinct CDR3 sequences are present, roughly 94% being singletons, with the ten largest covering around 0.21%. Material: CD8+ T cells from PBMCs. These receptors were obtained from a human donor with multiple sclerosis.

The chain carries TRBV13 and TRBJ2-5; 8 nucleotides match TRBD1. Germline-derived CDR1 and CDR2 are PRHDT and FYEKMQ (reference sequence). The V gene end was trimmed by 5 bases and the J gene end by 5 bases; junction bases not matched to a gene: 7. The CDR3 is 14 amino acids. Here the CDR3 reads CASSGRQGRETQYF. Here the CDR3 DNA reads TGTGCCAGCAGCGGAAGACAGGGGCGGGAGACCCAGTACTTC.

The rearrangement links TRBV12-3 or TRBV12-4 to TRBJ2-3; TRBD1 agrees at 10 bases. The CDR3 has 17 residues. Losses at the gene ends were 8 bases for V and 3 bases for J; bases not matched to a gene: 14. CDR3 in DNA: TGTGCCAGCGCCGCGATTCCGGGACAGGGGTTAACAGATACGCAGTATTTT. Amino acid sequence: CASAAIPGQGLTDTQYF.

CDR3 region: CASSLLGMRGTEAFF. CDR3 coding DNA: TGTGCCAGCAGTCTCCTAGGGATGAGGGGCACTGAAGCTTTCTTT. The chain links TRBV4-2 to TRBJ1-1; possible D gene TRBD1, 5 bases. CDR3 length: 15 amino acids. Germline loops: CDR1 LGHNA, CDR2 YNFKEQ. Trimming shortened V by 6 bases and J by 4 bases, and 18 bases separated the two germline ends.

V gene TRBV4-2 combines with J gene TRBJ1-2, with 8 bases fitting TRBD1. Germline loops: CDR1 LGHNA, CDR2 YNFKEQ. This CDR3 comprises 15 residues. Trimming cost V 4 bases and J 2 bases; bases outside gene matches: 6. The CDR3 sequence: CASSPTGGANYGYTF. CDR3 bases: TGTGCCAGCAGCCCTACAGGGGGGGCAAACTATGGCTACACCTTC.

The rearrangement links TRBV7-9 to TRBJ1-6; TRBD1 is a possible D gene (6 bases). V was shortened by 5 bases and J by 2 bases, with 13 bases between the two germline ends. The CDR3 sequence is 16 residues long. Looked up from germline, CDR1 is SEHNR and CDR2 is FQNEAQ (reference sequence). CDR3 sequence (DNA): TGTGCCAGCAGCCGCGGACAGCCAACCTATAATTCACCCCTCCACTTT. Its protein is CASSRGQPTYNSPLHF.

The rearrangement links TRBV10-3 to TRBJ2-1; tentative D call: TRBD1 (6 bases). The germline V gene has CDR1 ENHRY and CDR2 SYGVKD. V dropped 11 bases and J dropped 4 bases, with 15 bases sitting between them. The CDR3 is 13 amino acids. The CDR3 DNA is TGTGCCCTCTGGGACAATTTTTACAATGAGCAGTTCTTC. Translating gives CALWDNFYNEQFF.

The chain is built from TRBV7-9 and TRBJ1-1, with unresolved D. Germline V gene data show CDR1 as SEHNR and CDR2 as FQNEAQ (reference sequence). The length of the CDR3 is 15 residues. V dropped 1 base and J dropped 4 bases, with 13 bases sitting between them. CDR3 sequence reads: CASSLGSPQVTEAFF. CDR3 bases: TGTGCCAGCAGCTTAGGTTCTCCGCAGGTCACTGAAGCTTTCTTT.